A selection of T cell receptor beta chains follows, all from one sample in a study of CD8+ T cells in alopecia areata. Using immunoSEQ multiplex PCR, the repertoire was profiled, and TCRdb retains in-frame clones only, with some absent. The sample lists a few hundred thousand clones, roughly 44% occurring once. Source: CD4+ T cells sorted from blood, taken around week 37, from a patient treated with tofacitinib. The receptor source for this set is a human donor with alopecia areata. The conserved cysteine and the conserved F or W are not part of the CDR3 here. Clone size is given for some rows only: seen once, a few or many times, or a class if the clone is expanded.

v_call clone_size cdr3_aa
TRBV19 few ASSIVFPSRRDEQF
TRBV29-1 few SVLIGYNEQF
TRBV29-1 . SVDLDHEQY
TRBV4-3 few ASSQEDTTYEQY
TRBV7-2 many ASSPRVGQPQH
TRBV27 . ASSSSGIYEQY
TRBV29-1 . STSETGGYEQY
TRBV5-1 . ASSTSTDYNEQF
TRBV2 . ASNWRTAQETQY
TRBV30 . AWGQGPSSGANVLT
TRBV30 . AWSIEKGYIQY
TRBV2 . ASSGATGTDTQY
TRBV5-1 . ASNQGVKETQY
TRBV6-1 . ASSLAGGTTGELF
TRBV2 few ASSPSGTGGSGANVLT
TRBV27 . ASSWTSGPYNEQF
TRBV29-1 . SVGRSVSGYGYT
TRBV7-2 few ASSARRLAGQETQY
TRBV30 . AWRLSRTGNWG
TRBV30 few AWSVGGSLSYNEQF
TRBV30 . AWSDEREGNEQF
TRBV30 . AWSVQSGIEQY
TRBV4-2 . ASSQDVGSGNEQF
TRBV27 few ASRLTGAGNTIY
TRBV29-1 . SASDRTRGYT
TRBV4-2 few ASSQGPERGQETQY
TRBV28 few ASSLGGPETQY
TRBV7-2 few ASLDRLALGDEQF
TRBV18 . ASSGLGPAEQY
TRBV11-2 . ASSLVLGRDEQY
TRBV6-6 . ASTIDRAQPQH
TRBV29-1 . SVGHNGGIPEAF
TRBV30 few AWSVRGGSGNEQF
TRBV13 . ASSEKGTSRDYGYT
TRBV5-1 . ASSVDVSGANVLT
TRBV2 . ASSGDRTYNEQF
TRBV19 . ASSIPSRSRSYEQY
TRBV2 few ASKLGGGEGGYT
TRBV18 . ASSPRTGDTEAF
TRBV4-3 . ASSGRALAGEIQY
TRBV19 few ASSIPFGTQH
TRBV10-3 few AISAQMNTEAF
TRBV29-1 few SARGTGATEAF
TRBV10-1 . ASSESTAGHYNEQF
TRBV18 . ASSPPGQGSYGYT
TRBV10-3 few AISVGSGVYNEQF
TRBV2 few ASSKTSERRNEQF
TRBV4-2 . ASSQGTGDNEQF
TRBV7-2 . ASSLSRPRAGLNEQF
TRBV27 . ASSARQGNTGELF
TRBV20-1 . SALDSHGYT